The following is a T cell receptor beta chain sequence with its context. The antigen it binds to is not known. No much larger clonotype is one base removed from it; base qualities were not supplied. At the junction V is shortened by 8 bases and J by 4 bases, with 15 bases in between. The CDR3 runs 14 residues from the cysteine to the phenylalanine. Only the CDR3 portion is preserved as DNA: 42 bases, with reading frame beginning at the first base. In the germline V gene, CDR1 corresponds to SGHRS and CDR2 to YFSETQ. The data were taken from a study of shared clonotypes between healthy human individuals (TCRdb year 2020). Background for the entire study: A few men and a couple of women, aged 18 to 49 years, made up the cohort. To estimate repertoire size and how much clonotypes are shared between individuals, the study performed deep sequencing of blood TCR repertoires from a handful of healthy adults. Leukapheresis yielded between about 0.94 and 8.9 billion PBMCs per donor. Per donor, three plates each were used for CD4 naive and CD4 memory, two for CD8 naive, and one for CD8 memory. To increase sequencing depth and limit assay-specific biases, TCR repertoire library preparation and sequencing were carried out by different laboratories using diverse techniques.

Using the deep immunoSEQ assay, multiplex PCR amplified TCR CDR3 regions from genomic DNA. Extracted genomic DNA from each cell subset was distributed evenly across all wells of several immunoSEQ 96-well plates, and each plate was treated as a replicate. For sorted subsets, each replicate PCR was loaded with about 0.2 ug genomic DNA, equivalent to approximately 33,000 T cell genomes. The purified libraries were quantified using a Qubit 3.0 fluorometer, sized with a Bioanalyzer 2100, and then quantified again using the KAPA Library Quantification kit. Every immunoSEQ 96-well plate was sequenced on a separate single-read 150-cycle Illumina NextSeq 550 flow cell. Per the original workflow: Because only junctional sequences without quality scores were contained in the immunoSEQ output, filtering matching that applied to full-length reads could not be performed. Sequences were annotated with PyIR, a Python wrapper for IgBLAST v1.9, using IMGT germline references to assign V/J genes and CDR3. Any read was removed if the V/J assignment was weak (E-value above 1e-6), the CDR3 was missing, or the read contained stop codons, out-of-frame junctions, or ambiguous translated residues. A V3J clonotype was defined by an identical inferred V gene, J gene, and CDR3 amino acid sequence. Percentage overlap between repertoires was calculated by dividing the number of shared unique clonotypes by the size of the smaller repertoire. Richness of each repertoire was evaluated using RTK rarefaction, the Chao1 estimator, and Recon v2.1 estimates of unobserved clonotypes. Generation probabilities were computed with OLGA for all TCRbeta clonotypes obtained by the gDNA method from a handful of donors. Sourced from immuneACCESS, this table was stored by TCRdb with only in-frame sequences that have V and J called. A share of the clones is absent; for the studies checked, an unresolved V gene accounts for under half, and the remainder has no known explanation. V and J calls and clone size are those listed in that table; D and trimming were worked out from the DNA. The sample table records about 1 million clones; approximately 70% of these occur just once. Roughly 1.5% of the sample is taken by the ten largest.

The donors were healthy, HIV-negative adults who had no recently reported acute infections or vaccinations. Every donor was a Caucasian adult residing in Nashville, Tennessee, USA. CD4+ T cells were enriched by magnetic negative selection, after which naive cells were positively selected on CD45RA and the negative fraction was taken as the memory subset. Blood was obtained by leukapheresis, after which PBMCs were separated by Ficoll-Histopaque density gradient centrifugation and cryopreserved in liquid nitrogen vapor phase. Purity and quantity of every magnetically sorted T cell population were checked by analytical flow cytometry. Each sorted fraction had its genomic DNA isolated and then quantified by UV absorbance on a Nanodrop 2000c. Paper-wide results and their limitations: Because the study included only a small number of donors, the genetic and exposure-history diversity represented was limited. Based on pairwise subsampling, the degree of clonotype sharing among donors was expected to be affected by sequencing depth. Sampling was restricted to blood, and TCR repertoires in tissue are likely to differ from TCR repertoires in blood. Naive subsets generally had larger estimated clonotype richness than memory subsets. Sharing across several donors was observed for approximately 4.6% of naive CD4, 3.5% of naive CD8, over 2% of memory CD4, and roughly 0.4% of memory CD8 clonotypes. Compared with non-shared clonotypes, the clonotypes found in all four sorted-subset donors had higher generation probabilities. Rarefaction of sorted-subset datasets indicated incomplete sequencing despite the large sequencing depth.

Sequenced sample: memory CD4+ T cells sorted from blood. This sample's cell subset or site label indicates: CD45RA-negative fraction. The V and J genes are TRBV5-1 and TRBJ2-2, with an unclear D gene assignment. The source of this sequence is a young man in good health. The DNA reads TGCGCCAGTACGTCGGCCCCGGGCACCGGGGAGCTGTTTTTT. This encodes CASTSAPGTGELFF.